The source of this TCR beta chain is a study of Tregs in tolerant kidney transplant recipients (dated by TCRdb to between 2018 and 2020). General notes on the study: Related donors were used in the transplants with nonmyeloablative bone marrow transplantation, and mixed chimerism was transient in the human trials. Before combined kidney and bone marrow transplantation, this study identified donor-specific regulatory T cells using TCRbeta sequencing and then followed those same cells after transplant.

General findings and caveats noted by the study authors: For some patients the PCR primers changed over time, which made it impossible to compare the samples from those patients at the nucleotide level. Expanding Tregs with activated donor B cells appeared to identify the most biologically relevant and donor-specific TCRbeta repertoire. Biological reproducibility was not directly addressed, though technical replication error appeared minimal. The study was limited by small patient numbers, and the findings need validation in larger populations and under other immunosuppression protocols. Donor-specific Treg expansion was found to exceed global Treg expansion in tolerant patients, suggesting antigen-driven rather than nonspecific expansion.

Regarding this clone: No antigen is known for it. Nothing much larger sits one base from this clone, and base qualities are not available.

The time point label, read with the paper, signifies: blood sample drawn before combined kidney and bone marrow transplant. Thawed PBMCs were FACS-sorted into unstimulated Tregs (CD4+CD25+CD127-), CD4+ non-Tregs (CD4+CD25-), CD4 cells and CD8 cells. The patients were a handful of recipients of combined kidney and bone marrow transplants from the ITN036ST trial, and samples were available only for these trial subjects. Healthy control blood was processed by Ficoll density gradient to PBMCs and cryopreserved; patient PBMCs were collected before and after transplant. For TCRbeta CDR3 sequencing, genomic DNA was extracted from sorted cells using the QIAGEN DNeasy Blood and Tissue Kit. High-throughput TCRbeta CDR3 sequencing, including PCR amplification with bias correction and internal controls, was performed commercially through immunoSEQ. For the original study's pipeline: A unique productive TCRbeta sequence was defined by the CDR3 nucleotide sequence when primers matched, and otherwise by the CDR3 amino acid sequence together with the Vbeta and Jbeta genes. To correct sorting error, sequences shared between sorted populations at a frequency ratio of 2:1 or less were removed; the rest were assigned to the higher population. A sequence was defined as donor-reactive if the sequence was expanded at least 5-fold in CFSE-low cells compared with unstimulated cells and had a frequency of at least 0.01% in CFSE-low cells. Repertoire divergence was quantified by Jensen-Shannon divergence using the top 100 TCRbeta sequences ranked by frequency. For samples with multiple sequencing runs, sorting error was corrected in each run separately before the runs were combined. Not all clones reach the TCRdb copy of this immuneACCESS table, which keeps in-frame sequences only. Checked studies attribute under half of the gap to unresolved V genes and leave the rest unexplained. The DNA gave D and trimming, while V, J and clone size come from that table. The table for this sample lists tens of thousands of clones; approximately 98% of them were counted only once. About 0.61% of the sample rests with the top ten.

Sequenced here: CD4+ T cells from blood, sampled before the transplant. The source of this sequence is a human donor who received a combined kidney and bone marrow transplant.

The DNA is TGTGCCAGCTCACCACCAGGCGGGAGGGTGTTACATACGCAGTATTTT. Its protein product is CASSPPGGRVLHTQYF. The chain employs TRBV18 and TRBJ2-3; 9 of the junction bases match TRBD2. The CDR3 holds 16 amino acids from the cysteine to the phenylalanine. Left in the record is the CDR3 DNA by itself, 48 bases read in frame from the first base. Looking up the germline V gene yields CDR1 KGHSH and CDR2 LQKENI. From V the trimming removes 0 bases and from J it removes 7 bases, while the gene matches leave 8 bases of the junction unaccounted for.